This T cell receptor (beta chain) is drawn from a study of blood T cell repertoires in COVID-19. Per the original data handling: The assay estimated nucleated cells by amplifying reference gene primers. Profiling relied on immunoSEQ multiplex PCR, and the TCRdb table lists in-frame clones only, not all of them. That table gives V, J and clone size, and the DNA gave D and trimming. The sample comprises roughly 440,000 clones, about 87% of which are singletons, and roughly 12% rests with the top ten. This CDR3 is 14 amino acids long. The ends lost 4 bases at V and 7 bases at J; junction bases unmatched: 5. Germline CDR1 ENHRY, CDR2 SYGVKD. Worth noting for this clone: The sample carries other DNA sequences with the same CDR3.

The chain links TRBV10-3 to TRBJ2-2; 8 bases map to TRBD1. The TCR sequence derives from a woman aged 50 to 60 with COVID-19, enrolled during active disease. Sequenced input: peripheral blood. CDR3 bases: TGTGCCATCAGTGTGACAGGGGACGACGGGGAGCTGTTTTTT. Translation gives CAISVTGDDGELFF.